What follows is one TCR beta chain and its context. Its antigen is unknown. This same CDR3 is encoded by further DNA sequences in the sample. This sample was taken from a study of cytomegalovirus exposure and HLA in healthy donors. General observations from the study: Later, an analysis found that common viral pathogens appeared to be linked with several of the most significant clusters. There were some public TCRs occurring in many donors, but most TCR sequences were rare.

The germline gives CDR1 SGDLS, CDR2 YYNGEE. The CDR3 loop spans 16 amino acids. The J segment lost 2 bases and the V segment lost 2 bases, leaving 4 bases of the junction unmatched. Primers for the PCR totalled 60 Vbeta and 13 Jbeta. This table comes from immunoSEQ multiplex PCR, and its TCRdb copy is limited to in-frame clones, with some not included. The table shows some 120,000 clones, with 50% to 70% occurring only once. This TCR was sampled from a woman between 40 and 55 years old in good health and CMV-seropositive. Input material: PBMCs. The genes are TRBV9 and TRBJ2-1; 10 bases line up with TRBD2. The CDR3 is CASSVGLAGAYNEQFF. The DNA for the CDR3 is TGTGCCAGCAGCGTGGGGCTAGCGGGAGCCTACAATGAGCAGTTCTTC.